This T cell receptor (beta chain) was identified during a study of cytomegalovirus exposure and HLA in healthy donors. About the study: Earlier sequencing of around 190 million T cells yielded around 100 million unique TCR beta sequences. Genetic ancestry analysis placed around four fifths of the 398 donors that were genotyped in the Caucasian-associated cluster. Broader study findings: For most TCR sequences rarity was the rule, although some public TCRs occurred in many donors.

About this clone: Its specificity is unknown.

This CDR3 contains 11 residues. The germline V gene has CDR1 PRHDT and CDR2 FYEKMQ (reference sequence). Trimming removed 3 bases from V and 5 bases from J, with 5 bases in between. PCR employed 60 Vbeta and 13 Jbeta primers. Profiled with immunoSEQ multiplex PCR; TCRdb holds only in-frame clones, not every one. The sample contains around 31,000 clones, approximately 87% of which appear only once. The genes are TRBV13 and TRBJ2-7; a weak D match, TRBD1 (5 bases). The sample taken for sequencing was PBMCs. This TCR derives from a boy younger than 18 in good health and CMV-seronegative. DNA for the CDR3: TGTGCCAGCAGCTTGGACAACGAGCAGTACTTC. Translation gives CASSLDNEQYF.